These 32 T cell receptor beta chains originate from one sample sequenced in a study of long-term antiretroviral therapy in people with HIV. The assay used was immunoSEQ (version v3.0), run at survey level. TCRdb's table, derived via immunoSEQ multiplex PCR, lists solely in-frame clones and lacks some. Among 20,000 or so clones, approximately 77% were seen once, and the ten largest hold about 5.6%. The sample here was unsorted PBMCs, taken 4.4 years after starting antiretroviral therapy. The source of these receptors is a man aged 30 to 45 with HIV.

V gene TRBV13 combines with J gene TRBJ1-2; maybe TRBD1 (6 bases). The CDR3 has 15 residues. Germline V gives CDR1 PRHDT, CDR2 FYEKMQ (reference sequence). V gave up 3 bases and J gave up 3 bases, with 14 bases separating them. Here the CDR3 reads CASSFRTVRDYGYTF. The CDR3 nucleotides read TGTGCCAGCAGCTTTCGGACAGTCAGGGACTATGGCTACACCTTC.

The chain combines TRBV2 with TRBJ1-2; D remains unclear. Germline lookup yields CDR1 SNHLY and CDR2 FYNNEI. CDR3 length equals 14 residues. Trimming took off 4 bases at V and 8 bases at J, with 17 bases between the two ends. CDR3 bases: TGTGCCAGCAGTGTCAAGGCCCCGGAGGGCGGCTACACCTTC. Amino acids: CASSVKAPEGGYTF.

V usage is TRBV18 and J usage is TRBJ1-5; 9 bases agree with TRBD1. Germline CDR1 KGHSH, CDR2 LQKENI. The CDR3 runs to 13 residues. Losses at the gene ends were 6 bases for V and 7 bases for J; bases not matched to a gene: 4. DNA for the CDR3: TGTGCCAGCTCTGGGGACAGGGACCAGCCCCAGCATTTT. This translates into CASSGDRDQPQHF.

The chain employs TRBV11-3 and TRBJ2-1; 7 positions agree with TRBD2. CDR3 size: 16 residues. V lost 5 bases, J lost 13 bases, and 20 bases stayed unmatched. Looked up from germline, CDR1 is SGHNT and CDR2 is YENEEA. CDR3 nucleotides: TGTGCCAGCAGCCCTTTCCACGCCTCTAGCGGAGAGGACCAGTTCTTC. The encoded protein is CASSPFHASSGEDQFF.

This chain links TRBV27 with TRBJ1-6; D not certain. The CDR3 totals 15 residues. V lost 6 bases and J lost 7, with 16 bases in between. Per the germline V gene, CDR1 is MNHEY and CDR2 is SMNVEV (reference sequence). CDR3 coding DNA: TGTGCCAGCAGCACCTATATTGGGCCCAATTCACCCCTCCACTTT. Protein sequence: CASSTYIGPNSPLHF.

The V gene is TRBV2, the J gene TRBJ2-7; 12 bases line up with TRBD1. Trimming cost V 9 bases and J 5 bases; bases outside gene matches: 5. CDR3 length: 13 amino acids. Looked up from germline, CDR1 is SNHLY and CDR2 is FYNNEI. The CDR3, as DNA: TGTGCCAGGGGGGGGACAGGGGGCGACGAGCAGTACTTC. Encoded protein: CARGGTGGDEQYF.

The genes are TRBV2 and TRBJ1-4; 9 bases align to TRBD1. V shed 4 bases and J 2 bases; nucleotides not matched to a gene: 8. The CDR3 runs to 17 residues. Per germline, CDR1 SNHLY and CDR2 FYNNEI. The CDR3: CASSVSGTGFTNEKLFF. The CDR3, as DNA: TGTGCCAGCAGTGTTTCCGGGACAGGGTTTACTAATGAAAAACTGTTTTTT.

The rearrangement joins TRBV7-7 to TRBJ2-1; 11 bases fit TRBD1. Germline V gene data show CDR1 as SSHAT and CDR2 as FNYEAQ (reference sequence). The CDR3 extends over 18 amino acids. With 1 base clipped from V and 1 base from J, the junction kept 6 bases outside the gene matches. The CDR3 coding sequence is TGTGCCAGCAGCTTAGAACCCGGACAGGGGGCATCCTACAATGAGCAGTTCTTC. This encodes CASSLEPGQGASYNEQFF.

The V gene is TRBV27, the J gene TRBJ1-4; TRBD1 matches at 7 bases. The V segment lost 8 bases and the J segment 0 bases; nucleotides outside the gene matches: 0. There are 13 residues in the CDR3. Germline lookup yields CDR1 MNHEY and CDR2 SMNVEV (reference sequence). CDR3 in amino acids: CASGTATNEKLFF. The CDR3 nucleotides read TGTGCCAGCGGGACAGCAACTAATGAAAAACTGTTTTTT.

This chain links TRBV29-1 with TRBJ2-5; D is unresolved. In germline, CDR1 is SQVTM, CDR2 ANQGSEA. The V and J ends lost 7 bases and 4 bases respectively, with 16 bases between them. This CDR3 has 13 amino acids. The CDR3 DNA reads TGCAGCGGTACCCGGTTATTGGGAGAGACCCAGTACTTC. It yields the protein CSGTRLLGETQYF. Together with reference TRBV29-1 and TRBJ2-5, the CDR3 gives the full variable domain: SAVISQKPSRDICQRGTSLTIQCQVDSQVTMMFWYRQQPGQSLTLIATANQGSEATYESGFVIDKFPISRPNLTFSTLTVSNMSPEDSSIYLCSGTRLLGETQYFGPGTRLLVL.

The J gene is TRBJ1-2, the V gene TRBV5-6; TRBD1 agrees at 8 bases. The J segment lost 8 bases and the V segment lost 4 bases, leaving 7 bases of the junction unmatched. Germline V CDR1 and CDR2: SGHDT, YYEEEE. The CDR3 contains 13 residues. DNA for the CDR3: TGTGCCAGCAGCGGATACAGGGGGGACGGCTACACCTTC. This translates into CASSGYRGDGYTF.

The chain couples TRBV18 to TRBJ2-1; 11 positions match TRBD2. V was pared by 2 bases and J by 0 bases, with 0 bases of the junction left unmatched. The CDR3 totals 16 residues. Germline V gene sequence: CDR1 KGHSH, CDR2 LQKENI. CDR3 nucleotides: TGTGCCAGCTCACCAGGGACTAGCGGCTCCTACAATGAGCAGTTCTTC. Its protein product is CASSPGTSGSYNEQFF.

The V gene is TRBV27, the J gene TRBJ1-5, with TRBD1 matching over 9 bases. Looked up from germline, CDR1 is MNHEY and CDR2 is SMNVEV (reference sequence). V was clipped by 5 bases and J by 0 bases; unmatched bases: 11. This CDR3 contains 18 residues. In DNA, the CDR3 is TGTGCCAGCAGTCCCACAGGGGGCTTTAATTATAGCAATCAGCCCCAGCATTTT. Translated, it gives CASSPTGGFNYSNQPQHF.

This chain connects TRBV27 to TRBJ2-7; 7 bases map to TRBD2. The CDR3 covers 15 residues. V shed 5 bases, J shed 0 bases, and the junction held 7 bases outside the gene matches. Germline V lookup: CDR1 MNHEY, CDR2 SMNVEV (reference sequence). CDR3 bases: TGTGCCAGCAGTGAAGAGGGAGGGAGCTCCTACGAGCAGTACTTC. Protein sequence: CASSEEGGSSYEQYF.

This chain joins TRBV27 and TRBJ2-7; perhaps TRBD2 as D (6 bases). The CDR3 has 14 residues. The germline V gene encodes CDR1 MNHEY and CDR2 SMNVEV (reference sequence). Trimming took 3 bases from V and 6 from J, leaving 15 bases between them. In nucleotides, the CDR3 is TGTGCCAGCAGTTTCGGGGACTCCCTAGGCGAGCAGTACTTC. Its protein is CASSFGDSLGEQYF.

The chain combines TRBV2 with TRBJ2-1; perhaps TRBD2 as D (6 bases). Germline assignment: CDR1 SNHLY and CDR2 FYNNEI. The CDR3 extends over 16 amino acids. The germline V and J ends were trimmed by 0 bases and 8 bases, with 17 bases remaining between them. The CDR3 here is CASSEAGLAASHEQFF. The CDR3 DNA reads as TGTGCCAGCAGTGAAGCGGGACTTGCAGCGAGCCATGAGCAGTTCTTC.

The chain has TRBV5-4 and TRBJ2-2; 10 nucleotides align to TRBD1. Germline V gene sequence: CDR1 SGHNT, CDR2 YYREEE (reference sequence). Germline trimming cut 3 bases from V and 7 bases from J; bases unmatched to any gene: 9. The CDR3 sequence is 16 residues long. CDR3 coding DNA: TGTGCCAGCAGCTGGCCGGGACAGGGGCGGGGCGGGGAGCTGTTTTTT. Translating gives CASSWPGQGRGGELFF.

The rearrangement links TRBV2 to TRBJ1-2; the D is unclear. V lost 5 bases to trimming and J lost 2 bases, with 15 bases between them. Germline V gene lookup returns CDR1 SNHLY and CDR2 FYNNEI. The CDR3 covers 15 residues. The CDR3 nucleotides read TGTGCCAGCAGTAGATCAGAGCCGCCCAACTATGGCTACACCTTC. Amino acid sequence: CASSRSEPPNYGYTF.

The rearrangement uses TRBV19 and TRBJ2-7, with TRBD1 matching 8 bases. Trimming cost V 7 bases and J 3 bases; bases outside gene matches: 8. The CDR3 is 14 amino acids. In germline, CDR1 is LNHDA, CDR2 SQIVND (reference sequence). The CDR3 loop reads CASNPDRGVYEQYF. In DNA form, the CDR3 reads TGTGCCAGTAACCCCGACAGGGGCGTCTACGAGCAGTACTTC. The full variable domain, its missing parts supplied by reference TRBV19 and TRBJ2-7, is DGGITQSPKYLFRKEGQNVTLSCEQNLNHDAMYWYRQDPGQGLRLIYYSQIVNDFQKGDIAEGYSVSREKKESFPLTVTSAQKNPTAFYLCASNPDRGVYEQYFGPGTRLTVT.

This clone appeared once. V is TRBV18 and J is TRBJ2-1; D is unclear. The CDR3 loop spans 14 amino acids. Germline CDR1 is KGHSH and CDR2 is LQKENI. V was cut by 8 bases and J by 0 bases, with 11 bases left in between. CDR3 in DNA: TGTGCCAGCCAACACCCAGACTCCTACAATGAGCAGTTCTTC. It translates to CASQHPDSYNEQFF.

The chain has TRBV18 and TRBJ2-7; D possibly corresponds to TRBD2 (5 bases). Germline CDR1 and CDR2: KGHSH and LQKENI. Trimming took off 2 bases at V and 2 bases at J, with 16 bases between the two ends. The CDR3 sequence is 16 residues long. The CDR3 spells CASSPAAGGGPYEQYF. CDR3 nucleotides: TGTGCCAGCTCACCAGCGGCTGGCGGAGGACCCTACGAGCAGTACTTC.

The V and J genes are TRBV7-8 and TRBJ1-1; 10 bases fit TRBD1. Germline V gives CDR1 SGHVS, CDR2 FQNEAQ. CDR3 length: 14 amino acids. V shed 7 bases, J shed 4 bases, and the junction held 6 bases outside the gene matches. Here the CDR3 reads CASTPGTGATEAFF. As DNA, the CDR3 is TGTGCCAGCACCCCAGGGACAGGGGCCACTGAAGCTTTCTTT.

This CDR3 reads CASSGRAYNEQFF. As DNA, the CDR3 is TGTGCCAGCAGCGGGAGGGCCTACAATGAGCAGTTCTTC. The chain uses TRBV2 and TRBJ2-1, with 8 positions matching TRBD2. CDR3 size: 13 residues. The V gene's germline CDR1 is SNHLY and CDR2 FYNNEI. With 6 bases clipped from V and 2 bases from J, the junction kept 0 bases outside the gene matches. The whole variable domain, filled in from reference TRBV2 and TRBJ2-1, reads EPEVTQTPSHQVTQMGQEVILRCVPISNHLYFYWYRQILGQKVEFLVSFYNNEISEKSEIFDDQFSVERPDGSNFTLKIRSTKLEDSAMYFCASSGRAYNEQFFGPGTRLTVL.

The chain joins TRBV25-1 to TRBJ1-1; D is unclear. This CDR3 contains 13 residues. V shed 6 bases and J shed 1 base, with 9 bases lying between them. Germline CDR1 MGHDK, CDR2 SYGVNS. CDR3: CASRETANTEAFF. DNA of the CDR3: TGTGCCAGCAGAGAGACTGCGAACACTGAAGCTTTCTTT. The whole variable domain, filled in from reference TRBV25-1 and TRBJ1-1, reads EADIYQTPRYLVIGTGKKITLECSQTMGHDKMYWYQQDPGMELHLIHYSYGVNSTEKGDLSSESTVSRIRTEHFPLTLESARPSHTSQYLCASRETANTEAFFGQGTRLTVV.

The chain recombines TRBV6-5 with TRBJ2-2; D might be TRBD1 (5 bases). Deletions cut 2 bases from V and 6 bases from J, with 10 bases between. CDR3 size: 14 residues. Germline CDR1 MNHEY, CDR2 SVGAGI. The CDR3 nucleotides read TGTGCCAGCAGTTACACTCAGGGCCCCGGGGAGCTGTTTTTT. It is translated as CASSYTQGPGELFF.

The rearrangement links TRBV15 to TRBJ2-2, with a possible D match to TRBD2 (5 bases). Per germline, CDR1 LNHNV and CDR2 YYDKDF (reference sequence). The length of the CDR3 is 16 residues. V lost 0 bases to trimming and J lost 1 base, with 9 bases between them. CDR3 in DNA: TGTGCCACCAGCAGAGATTCCCGGGGGAACACCGGGGAGCTGTTTTTT. It specifies CATSRDSRGNTGELFF.

The chain is built from TRBV10-3 and TRBJ1-2; TRBD1 aligns across 7 bases. Germline CDR1 and CDR2: ENHRY and SYGVKD. This CDR3 spans 12 amino acids. The V segment lost 3 bases and the J segment 7 bases; nucleotides outside the gene matches: 2. The CDR3 nucleotides are TGTGCCATCAGTGAAGGGACAGTTGGCTACACCTTC. Protein sequence: CAISEGTVGYTF.

The CDR3 loop reads CASSFETTGESYGYTF. The CDR3 DNA is TGTGCCAGCAGCTTCGAGACCACGGGGGAGAGCTATGGCTACACCTTC. V is TRBV11-2 and J is TRBJ1-2; perhaps TRBD1 as D (5 bases). Germline CDR1 reads SGHAT; CDR2 reads FQNNGV. V lost 3 bases and J 4 bases, leaving 18 bases between the germline ends. CDR3 size: 16 residues.

The chain couples TRBV18 to TRBJ1-2, with 7 bases fitting TRBD1. With V trimmed by 3 bases and J by 6 bases, 13 bases remained unmatched. CDR3 length: 16 residues. Germline V gives CDR1 KGHSH, CDR2 LQKENI. DNA for the CDR3: TGTGCCAGCTCACCCTTCTCTAATCAGGGGGACAATGGCTACACCTTC. Protein product: CASSPFSNQGDNGYTF.

This chain's CDR3 is CASSLRTGEAFF. For the CDR3, the DNA is TGTGCCAGCAGTTTACGGACGGGTGAAGCTTTCTTT. This chain uses TRBV27 with TRBJ1-1; D unresolved. Trimming took 2 bases from V and 7 from J, leaving 8 bases between them. The CDR3 covers 12 residues. Per germline, CDR1 MNHEY and CDR2 SMNVEV (reference sequence).

The chain recombines TRBV25-1 with TRBJ1-2; D might be TRBD1 (6 bases). Germline V CDR1 and CDR2: MGHDK, SYGVNS. Trimming took 2 bases from V and 3 from J, leaving 16 bases between them. The CDR3 spans 16 residues. CDR3 nucleotides: TGTGCCAGCAGTGAAATAGGGGGAGGGTTGGACTATGGCTACACCTTC. It codes for CASSEIGGGLDYGYTF.

J is TRBJ2-4 and V is TRBV7-9, with TRBD1 matching over 8 bases. V lost 4 bases to trimming and J lost 1 base; unmatched junction nucleotides: 6. This CDR3 has 16 residues. In germline, CDR1 is SEHNR, CDR2 FQNEAQ (reference sequence). Written as DNA, the CDR3 is TGTGCCAGCAGCTCAGGGGGCACAGGCGCCAAAAACATTCAGTACTTC. Translated, it gives CASSSGGTGAKNIQYF.